The text below deals with one T cell receptor beta chain. The antigen it recognizes is unknown. No quality values exist for individual bases; no much larger clone is one base distant. V is reduced by 2 bases and J by 7 bases, leaving a spacing of 13 bases between them. From the cysteine through the phenylalanine, the CDR3 covers 13 amino acids. Just CDR3 DNA is preserved here, 39 bases in frame from base 1. The germline V gene (reference sequence) supplies CDR1 GTSNPN and CDR2 SVGIG. The patients had resection in Japan or China between 2014 and 2017. Two lung cancer pathologists independently reviewed H&E slides to confirm the histologic diagnosis of every case. Premalignant or tumor cells were enriched for nucleic acid extraction by macro-dissection performed after pathologic assessment. The AllPrep DNA/RNA FFPE Kit was used to isolate DNA from FFPE tissue. This record comes from a study of immune evolution from preneoplasia to lung adenocarcinoma (dated by TCRdb to about 2021). Study-wide context: HLA loss of heterozygosity was seen in approximately 6.5%, 16% and 36% of AIS, MIA and ADC lesions, and in no AAH lesions. TCR sequencing data came from approximately 51 patients. It was reported in the study that roughly 100 samples were used for TCR sequencing. The immune data were combined with whole exome sequencing and methylation data from the same cohort of nodules. Resected precursor lesions (AAH, AIS, MIA) and invasive adenocarcinomas were each compared against paired morphologically normal lung tissue. The sample size depended on which specimens were available, not on a prior power calculation. POLYSOLVER was used to infer class I HLA alleles from exome data, and LOHHLA was used to detect allele-specific HLA loss. The study used immune gene expression, TCR sequencing and multiplex immunofluorescence to profile the immune contexture of lung adenocarcinoma precursors and invasive adenocarcinoma. A total of some 51 patients with pulmonary nodules who underwent surgical resection were included in the overall cohort.

The study at large found these results: Normal lung showed the highest clonality, whereas later-stage lesions appeared to have higher T cell density and diversity but lower clonality. Normal lung had the highest top T cell clone frequencies, which appeared to decline progressively from AAH through AIS, MIA and invasive adenocarcinoma. The highest T cell clonality was observed in KRAS-mutant nodules compared with EGFR-mutant or double wild-type lesions. Findings were based on association rather than direct causation; larger cohorts with long-term follow-up and longitudinal biopsies were deemed needed. All patients were from Japan and China, so applicability to Western populations was uncertain.

The immunoSEQ hsTCRbeta Kit was used to sequence TCR beta CDR3 regions from DNA. On the authors' methods: The ImmunoSEQ Analyzer was used to analyse the TCR sequencing data. T cell clonality was defined as 1 minus Pielou's evenness, as computed on productive rearrangements. To measure T cell diversity, the inverse Simpson index was applied to productive templates. T cell density was TCR beta template counts normalized to usable DNA, estimated by amplifying and sequencing housekeeping genes. TCR metrics were compared across histologic stages using two-sided Kruskal-Wallis tests. In TCRdb, the immuneACCESS table is reduced to in-frame sequences with V and J assigned. These tables do not hold every clone; where another copy was compared, an unresolved V gene accounts for under half, and the others remain unexplained. V, J and clone size reflect that table, while D and trimming were determined from the DNA. The sample table contains about 3,700 clones; only one count was recorded for approximately 85% of them. The ten largest clones take up roughly 2.1% of the sample.

Sequenced sample: FFPE invasive lung adenocarcinoma tissue. Explained via the paper, the cell subset or site label denotes: frankly invasive lung adenocarcinoma (ADC). This clonotype was obtained from a person aged 50-59 years with lung adenocarcinoma. The rearranged segments are TRBV30 and TRBJ2-3; confidence is insufficient to name the D gene. The nucleotides read TGTGCCTGGAGTATTCCCCCCGGGTATACGCAGTATTTT. It translates as CAWSIPPGYTQYF.